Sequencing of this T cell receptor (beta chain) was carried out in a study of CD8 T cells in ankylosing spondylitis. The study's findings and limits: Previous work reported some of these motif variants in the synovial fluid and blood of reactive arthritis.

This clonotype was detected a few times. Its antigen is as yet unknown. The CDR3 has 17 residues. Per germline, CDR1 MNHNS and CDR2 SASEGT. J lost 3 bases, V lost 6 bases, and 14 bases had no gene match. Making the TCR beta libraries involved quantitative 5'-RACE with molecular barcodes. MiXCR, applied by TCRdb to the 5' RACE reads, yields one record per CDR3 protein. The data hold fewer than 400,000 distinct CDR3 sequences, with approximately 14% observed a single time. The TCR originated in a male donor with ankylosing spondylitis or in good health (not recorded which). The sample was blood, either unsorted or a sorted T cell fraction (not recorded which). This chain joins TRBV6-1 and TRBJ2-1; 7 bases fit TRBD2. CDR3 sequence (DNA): TGTGCCAGCAGAGGAGATTATAGCGGGTGGAGCTACAATGAGCAGTTCTTC. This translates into CASRGDYSGWSYNEQFF.